The present entry profiles one T cell receptor (beta chain) with its context. This entry is derived from a study of shared clonotypes between healthy human individuals. Study background: Participating donors consisted of two women and a few men aged 18 to 49. Used for every donor were three CD4 naive, three CD4 memory, two CD8 naive and one CD8 memory plate.

Naive-designated CD8 cells lacked CD45RO, were positively enriched for CCR7, and omitted terminally differentiated effector memory CD45RA+ cells. This CDR3 spans 16 amino acids. Germline assignment: CDR1 LNHNV and CDR2 YYDKDF (reference sequence). With 3 bases clipped from V and 4 bases from J, the junction kept 8 bases outside the gene matches. Original methodology: ImmunoSEQ gave junction-only sequences without quality scores, so filtering differed. The table came from immunoSEQ multiplex PCR; TCRdb's copy has only in-frame clones and leaves some out. Clone size and V and J calls were adopted from that table, with D and trimming inferred from the DNA. The profile shows about 2.1 million clones, around 95% of them singletons.

The source material was naive CD8+ T cells from PBMCs. This chain connects TRBV15 to TRBJ2-1, with 8 bases lining up with TRBD1. The receptor was derived from a man between 18 and 35 years old in good health. Some clones in this sample may be carry-over from other donors' samples. The CDR3 region has the DNA TGTGCCACCAGCAGTCCACCGGGACAGGCTTACAATGAGCAGTTCTTC. It translates to CATSSPPGQAYNEQFF.